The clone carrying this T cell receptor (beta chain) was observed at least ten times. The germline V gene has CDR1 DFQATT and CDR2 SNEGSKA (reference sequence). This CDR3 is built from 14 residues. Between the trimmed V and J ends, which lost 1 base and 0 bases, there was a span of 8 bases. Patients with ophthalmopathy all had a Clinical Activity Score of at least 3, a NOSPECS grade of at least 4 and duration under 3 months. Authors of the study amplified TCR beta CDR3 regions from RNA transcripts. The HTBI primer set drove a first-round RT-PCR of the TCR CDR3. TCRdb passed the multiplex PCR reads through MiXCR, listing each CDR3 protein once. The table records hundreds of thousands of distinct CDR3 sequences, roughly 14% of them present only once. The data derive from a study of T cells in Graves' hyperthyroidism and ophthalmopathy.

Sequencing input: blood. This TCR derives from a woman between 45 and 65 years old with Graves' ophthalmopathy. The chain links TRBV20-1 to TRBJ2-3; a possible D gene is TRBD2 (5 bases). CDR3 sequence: CSARVPGSTDTQYF. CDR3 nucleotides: TGCAGTGCTAGAGTTCCGGGGAGCACAGATACGCAGTATTTT.